The 22 T cell receptor beta chains presented below share a single source sample, sequenced in a study of blood T cells in healthy people across ages (dated by TCRdb to the mid-2010s). The protocol used for the library was 5' RACE. Instrument used: Illumina HiSeq 2500. The second PCR ran for about 7 to 11 cycles and used a J-beta primer mix along with a sample-barcoded 5' primer. TCRdb's own reprocessing of the public reads used fastp at Q25 and MiXCR and kept productive beta chains. Entries that share a CDR3 protein sequence are merged under the most common genes and DNA. The sample data list about 1,600,000 distinct CDR3 sequences, and around 42% of these were observed just once. In total, the top ten clones hold 6.5% to 10% of the sample. Sequenced material: blood. The receptors come from a woman under 30 in good health.

The V gene is TRBV5-1, the J gene TRBJ2-3; D uncertain. Trimming took 0 bases from V and 8 from J, leaving 25 bases between them. The CDR3 sequence is 18 residues long. Germline lookup yields CDR1 SGHRS and CDR2 YFSETQ. The CDR3 DNA is TGCGCCAGCAGCTTGGTAAGAGGACCAGCCATTCGGTTCGGTACGCAGTATTTT. It specifies CASSLVRGPAIRFGTQYF.

This chain joins TRBV2 and TRBJ1-1, with 8 bases lining up with TRBD1. The germline gives CDR1 SNHLY, CDR2 FYNNEI. The CDR3 is 15 residues long. J gave up 1 base and V 9 bases, and 10 bases lay outside the gene matches. CDR3 in amino acids: CARDRDRRTNTEAFF. In DNA form, the CDR3 reads TGTGCCAGGGATAGGGACAGGAGAACGAACACTGAAGCTTTCTTT.

The chain has TRBV9 and TRBJ2-3, with 16 bases lining up with TRBD2. Germline assignment: CDR1 SGDLS and CDR2 YYNGEE. With 2 bases clipped from V and 5 bases from J, the junction kept 5 bases outside the gene matches. The CDR3 spans 17 residues. The CDR3 DNA follows: TGTGCCAGCAGCGTGCCCGGGACTAGCGGGAGGGTAGATACGCAGTATTTT. Translated, it gives CASSVPGTSGRVDTQYF.

The gene calls are TRBV7-9 and TRBJ1-2; D unresolved. Between the trimmed V and J ends, which lost 5 bases and 8 bases, there was a span of 15 bases. This CDR3 is built from 13 residues. Germline values: CDR1 SEHNR, CDR2 FQNEAQ (reference sequence). The CDR3 region is CASSPIEGGGYTF. The CDR3 nucleotides are TGTGCCAGCAGCCCAATTGAGGGTGGCGGCTACACCTTC.

The rearrangement links TRBV29-1 to TRBJ2-1, with a possible D match to TRBD2 (5 bases). CDR1 SQVTM and CDR2 ANQGSEA come from the germline V gene. The length of the CDR3 is 13 residues. V lost 3 bases and J 8 bases, leaving 14 bases between the germline ends. This chain's CDR3 is CSVDVLEGDEQFF. CDR3 in DNA: TGCAGCGTTGATGTCTTAGAGGGAGATGAGCAGTTCTTC.

This chain connects TRBV7-2 to TRBJ2-3, with 8 positions matching TRBD1. Looked up from germline, CDR1 is SGHTA and CDR2 is FQGNSA. The CDR3 covers 14 residues. V lost 5 bases and J lost 2; bases outside the gene matches: 3. CDR3 bases: TGTGCCAGCAGCGCGGACAGGGACACAGATACGCAGTATTTT. Its translation: CASSADRDTDTQYF.

This clonotype showed up many times. The V gene is TRBV29-1, the J gene TRBJ2-7; 10 nucleotides agree with TRBD2. V was pared by 4 bases and J by 1 base, with 4 bases of the junction left unmatched. The germline V gene encodes CDR1 SQVTM and CDR2 ANQGSEA. The length of the CDR3 is 14 residues. DNA of the CDR3: TGCAGCGTTGCAACTAGCGGGACTTCCTACGAGCAGTACTTC. Translation gives CSVATSGTSYEQYF.

The J gene is TRBJ1-4, the V gene TRBV5-1; no clear D. CDR1 is SGHRS and CDR2 is YFSETQ in the germline V gene. V lost 4 bases, J lost 0 bases, and 16 bases lay in between. The CDR3 extends over 17 amino acids. The CDR3 DNA is TGCGCCAGCAGCCCGAGGGCAGGAGTTGCAACTAATGAAAAACTGTTTTTT. Its protein product is CASSPRAGVATNEKLFF. Combining the CDR3 with reference TRBV5-1 and TRBJ1-4 gives the whole variable domain KAGVTQTPRYLIKTRGQQVTLSCSPISGHRSVSWYQQTPGQGLQFLFEYFSETQRNKGNFPGRFSGRQFSNSRSEMNVSTLELGDSALYLCASSPRAGVATNEKLFFGSGTQLSVL.

This clonotype was observed a few times. This chain links TRBV6-2 or TRBV6-3 with TRBJ2-3; D might be TRBD2 (6 bases). V dropped 6 bases and J dropped 3 bases, with 16 bases sitting between them. The CDR3 is 15 residues long. The germline V gene has CDR1 MNHEY and CDR2 SVGEGT. The CDR3 DNA follows: TGTGCCAGCAGCACCACCGGGGGAGTGACAGATACGCAGTATTTT. It translates to CASSTTGGVTDTQYF.

This chain joins TRBV27 and TRBJ2-3, with D tentatively TRBD1 (6 bases). The CDR3 length is 15 residues. The V end was cut by 0 bases, the J end by 3 bases, with 10 bases between. Germline CDR1 MNHEY, CDR2 SMNVEV (reference sequence). CDR3 coding DNA: TGTGCCAGCAGTTTATCACTGGGGGCGACAGATACGCAGTATTTT. Translating it yields CASSLSLGATDTQYF.

This clonotype was seen more than once but under ten times. The V and J genes are TRBV3-1 and TRBJ1-6, with D uncertain. The CDR3 contains 16 residues. CDR1 LGHDT and CDR2 YNNKEL come from the germline V gene (reference sequence). V lost 0 bases, J lost 4 bases, and 10 bases lay in between. CDR3 coding DNA: TGTGCCAGCAGCCAAGAATACAGAACTTATAATTCACCCCTCCACTTT. Residues: CASSQEYRTYNSPLHF.

This sequence joins TRBV7-9 and TRBJ1-1, with TRBD1 as a possible D gene (5 bases). V lost 3 bases, J lost 6 bases, and 8 bases lay in between. This CDR3 has 12 residues. The germline CDR1 and CDR2 sequences are SEHNR and FQNEAQ (reference sequence). DNA for the CDR3: TGTGCCAGCAGCTTGGACATCGCTGAAGCTTTCTTT. Translated: CASSLDIAEAFF.

The V call is TRBV6-5, the J call TRBJ2-3, with 9 bases identical to TRBD2. CDR1 MNHEY and CDR2 SVGAGI come from the germline V gene. Losses at the gene ends were 8 bases for V and 6 bases for J; bases not matched to a gene: 6. The CDR3 is 13 amino acids. The CDR3 spells CASGAGGVDTQYF. In DNA form, the CDR3 reads TGTGCCAGCGGGGCGGGAGGGGTCGATACGCAGTATTTT.

This sequence joins TRBV29-1 and TRBJ1-2, with D tentatively TRBD1 (6 bases). This CDR3 comprises 13 residues. Per the germline V gene, CDR1 is SQVTM and CDR2 is ANQGSEA. The V end was cut by 6 bases, the J end by 1 base, with 12 bases between. In DNA, the CDR3 is TGCAGCGTCCCGGGACACCGTAACTATGGCTACACCTTC. Its translation: CSVPGHRNYGYTF. The full variable domain, in which reference TRBV29-1 and TRBJ1-2 provide the parts outside the CDR3, is SAVISQKPSRDICQRGTSLTIQCQVDSQVTMMFWYRQQPGQSLTLIATANQGSEATYESGFVIDKFPISRPNLTFSTLTVSNMSPEDSSIYLCSVPGHRNYGYTFGSGTRLTVV.

V and J are TRBV7-3 and TRBJ2-5, with 11 nucleotides matching TRBD1. The ends lost 5 bases at V and 11 bases at J; junction bases unmatched: 13. The CDR3 has 15 residues. Germline CDR1 is SGHTA and CDR2 is FQGTGA. CDR3 residues: CASSPGRDRGFKQYF. The CDR3 DNA reads as TGTGCCAGCAGCCCCGGGCGGGACAGGGGGTTCAAGCAGTACTTC.

This clonotype was counted only a few times. V is TRBV20-1 and J is TRBJ2-1; TRBD2 aligns across 10 bases. The germline gives CDR1 DFQATT, CDR2 SNEGSKA (reference sequence). With V trimmed by 2 bases and J by 10 bases, 8 bases remained unmatched. This CDR3 is built from 14 residues. The CDR3 protein is CSARSLAGAREQFF. The CDR3 DNA reads TGCAGTGCTAGAAGCCTAGCGGGAGCCCGGGAGCAGTTCTTC.

This clonotype was observed a handful of times. CDR3 residues: CASSFFRGTEAFF. CDR3 DNA sequence: TGTGCCAGCAGCTTCTTTAGGGGCACTGAAGCTTTCTTT. The genes are TRBV11-2 and TRBJ1-1, with a weak D call TRBD1 (5 bases). Germline V gene sequence: CDR1 SGHAT, CDR2 FQNNGV. This CDR3 is 13 amino acids long. Trimming cost V 3 bases and J 4 bases, with 9 bases left between them.

This clonotype appeared once. The gene calls are TRBV5-1 and TRBJ2-3; perhaps TRBD2 as D (6 bases). Germline lookup yields CDR1 SGHRS and CDR2 YFSETQ. V was cut by 9 bases and J by 4 bases, with 15 bases left in between. The CDR3 extends over 13 amino acids. This CDR3 is CATSEGTPDTQYF. As DNA, the CDR3 is TGCGCCACCTCGGAGGGGACTCCAGATACGCAGTATTTT.

The chain carries TRBV25-1 and TRBJ1-4; D gene unclear. Looked up from germline, CDR1 is MGHDK and CDR2 is SYGVNS. This CDR3 spans 14 amino acids. The V and J ends lost 0 bases and 14 bases respectively, with 16 bases between them. CDR3 in DNA: TGTGCCAGCAGTGAATATGGTACGGGAGGGAGGCTGTTTTTT. This translates into CASSEYGTGGRLFF.

V usage is TRBV6-6 and J usage is TRBJ2-1, with 7 bases identical to TRBD2. J lost 2 bases, V lost 5 bases, and 6 bases had no gene match. CDR3 length: 15 amino acids. CDR1 and CDR2 (germline): MNHNY, SVGAGI (reference sequence). The CDR3 protein is CASSRPSGPYNEQFF. CDR3 coding DNA: TGTGCCAGCAGTCGCCCTAGCGGCCCCTACAATGAGCAGTTCTTC.

This clonotype was seen a handful of times. The V call is TRBV11-1, the J call TRBJ2-3; D gene unclear. From germline, CDR1 is SGHAT and CDR2 FQDESV (reference sequence). V dropped 5 bases and J dropped 6 bases, with 12 bases sitting between them. This CDR3 has 13 amino acids. CDR3: CASSASPLDTQYF. CDR3 coding DNA: TGTGCCAGCAGCGCTAGTCCGTTGGATACGCAGTATTTT.

The chain combines TRBV9 with TRBJ1-2, with a possible D match to TRBD1 (5 bases). Trimming pared 0 bases from V and 2 bases from J, leaving 11 bases between. Germline values: CDR1 SGDLS, CDR2 YYNGEE. The CDR3 has 15 residues. CDR3 DNA sequence: TGTGCCAGCAGCGTAGCTGAGGGGTTCAACTATGGCTACACCTTC. It is translated as CASSVAEGFNYGYTF. The complete variable domain, with remaining parts taken from reference TRBV9 and TRBJ1-2, reads DSGVTQTPKHLITATGQRVTLRCSPRSGDLSVYWYQQSLDQGLQFLIQYYNGEERAKGNILERFSAQQFPDLHSELNLSSLELGDSALYFCASSVAEGFNYGYTFGSGTRLTVV.